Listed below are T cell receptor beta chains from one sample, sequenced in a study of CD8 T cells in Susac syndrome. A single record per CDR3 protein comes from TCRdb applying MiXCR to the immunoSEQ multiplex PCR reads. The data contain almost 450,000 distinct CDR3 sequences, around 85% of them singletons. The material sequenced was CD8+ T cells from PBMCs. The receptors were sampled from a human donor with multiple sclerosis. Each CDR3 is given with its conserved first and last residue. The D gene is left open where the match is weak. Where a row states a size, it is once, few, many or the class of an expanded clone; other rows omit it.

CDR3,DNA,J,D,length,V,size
CASSLGSDYTF,TGTGCCAGCAGCTTAGGTTCAGACTACACCTTC,TRBJ1-2,.,11,TRBV7-9,.
CASSPRGTGIQETQYF,TGTGCCAGCAGCCCCCGGGGAACTGGCATACAAGAGACCCAGTACTTC,TRBJ2-5,.,16,TRBV27,.
CASSPRAGDNEQFF,TGTGCCAGCAGCCCCCGGGCAGGGGACAATGAGCAGTTCTTC,TRBJ2-1,.,14,TRBV5-5,.
CSARVPGPPWDTEAFF,TGCAGTGCTAGAGTACCCGGACCTCCATGGGACACTGAAGCTTTCTTT,TRBJ1-1,.,16,TRBV20-1,.
CASSQEHRDHEQYF,TGCGCCAGCAGCCAAGAACACAGGGACCACGAGCAGTACTTC,TRBJ2-7,.,14,TRBV4-1,.
CASSLAQRGGADTQYF,TGCGCCAGCAGCTTGGCCCAGCGAGGCGGCGCAGATACGCAGTATTTT,TRBJ2-3,.,16,TRBV5-1,.
CSVRGGVTEAFF,TGCAGCGTTCGTGGGGGAGTCACTGAAGCTTTCTTT,TRBJ1-1,.,12,TRBV29-1,.
CASGISGSIYEQYF,TGTGCCAGCGGGATAAGCGGGAGCATATACGAGCAGTACTTC,TRBJ2-7,TRBD2,14,TRBV6-5,.
CASSSRTHRSGGNEQYF,TGTGCCAGCAGCTCAAGAACCCACCGTAGCGGGGGCAACGAGCAGTACTTC,TRBJ2-7,TRBD2,17,TRBV13,.
CASKENFKGVSPSTDTQYF,TGTGCCAGCAAAGAAAATTTTAAGGGGGTCTCACCTAGCACAGATACGCAGTATTTT,TRBJ2-3,.,19,TRBV27,.
CASSSGTSGPSEQFF,TGTGCTAGCAGCTCCGGGACTAGCGGGCCTAGTGAGCAGTTCTTC,TRBJ2-1,TRBD2,15,TRBV7-7,.
CASSLAGTGGNQPQHF,TGTGCCAGCAGCTTAGCTGGGACAGGGGGCAATCAGCCCCAGCATTTT,TRBJ1-5,TRBD1,16,TRBV7-9,.
CASREGFSYNEQFF,TGTGCCAGTCGGGAGGGATTTTCCTACAATGAGCAGTTCTTC,TRBJ2-1,TRBD2,14,TRBV27,.
CASGSDLDGMAYNEQFF,TGTGCTAGTGGTTCCGACTTGGACGGGATGGCCTACAATGAGCAGTTCTTC,TRBJ2-1,.,17,TRBV12-5,once
CASSDSETQYF,TGTGCCAGTAGTGACAGCGAGACCCAGTACTTC,TRBJ2-5,.,11,TRBV27,.
CASSDPGTSGREQFF,TGTGCCAGCTCCGACCCCGGGACTAGCGGGAGGGAGCAGTTCTTC,TRBJ2-1,TRBD2,15,TRBV2,.
CAGSQAGQPQETQYF,TGTGCCGGCAGTCAGGCGGGACAGCCCCAAGAGACCCAGTACTTC,TRBJ2-5,.,15,TRBV28,.
CATLDRGQQTNYGYTF,TGTGCCACACTGGATAGAGGACAGCAGACTAACTATGGCTACACCTTC,TRBJ1-2,.,16,TRBV10-3,.
CASSDEGEVYNEQFF,TGTGCCAGCAGTGACGAAGGGGAGGTCTACAATGAGCAGTTCTTC,TRBJ2-1,.,15,TRBV2,.
CASMDTSSYNEQFF,TGCGCCAGCATGGATACTAGCTCCTACAATGAGCAGTTCTTC,TRBJ2-1,.,14,TRBV5-1,.
CASSLFGTDYGYTF,TGTGCCAGTAGCCTGTTCGGGACAGACTATGGCTACACCTTC,TRBJ1-2,TRBD1,14,TRBV19,few
CASSLGGTGIAKNIQYF,TGTGCCAGCAGTTTGGGGGGGACAGGGATCGCCAAAAACATTCAGTACTTC,TRBJ2-4,TRBD1,17,TRBV28,.
CSAGTGGVGEQYF,TGCAGTGCGGGGACAGGGGGGGTTGGCGAGCAGTACTTC,TRBJ2-7,TRBD1,13,TRBV20-1,.
CSAIHNEQFF,TGCAGTGCTATTCACAATGAGCAGTTCTTC,TRBJ2-1,.,10,TRBV20-1,.
CASSPGTAGKGGYGYTF,TGTGCCAGCAGCCCAGGAACCGCCGGGAAAGGCGGCTATGGCTACACCTTC,TRBJ1-2,.,17,TRBV7-4,.
CASSLGATGDYNEQFF,TGTGCCAGCAGCTTAGGCGCGACAGGGGACTACAATGAGCAGTTCTTC,TRBJ2-1,TRBD1,16,TRBV7-6,.
CASSTGQHTGELFF,TGTGCCAGCAGTACGGGACAGCACACCGGGGAGCTGTTTTTT,TRBJ2-2,TRBD1,14,TRBV27,once
CASSAQGGGNTEAFF,TGTGCCAGCAGCGCCCAGGGGGGAGGGAACACTGAAGCTTTCTTT,TRBJ1-1,TRBD1,15,TRBV5-4,.
CASSEAAGGYILADTQYF,TGTGCCAGCAGTGAAGCGGCAGGGGGCTACATTTTAGCAGATACGCAGTATTTT,TRBJ2-3,TRBD1,18,TRBV2,.
CASSQGQSSYEQYF,TGTGCCAGCAGCCAAGGACAGTCCTCCTACGAGCAGTACTTC,TRBJ2-7,.,14,TRBV4-1,few
CASSPYYKLASGGELFF,TGTGCCAGCAGCCCATACTATAAACTAGCTAGTGGCGGGGAGCTGTTTTTT,TRBJ2-2,.,17,TRBV11-2,once
CASSAHPLLAGVADTQYF,TGTGCCAGCAGCGCCCATCCACTACTAGCGGGAGTGGCAGATACGCAGTATTTT,TRBJ2-3,TRBD2,18,TRBV11-2,.
CAWNPSGLYGYTF,TGTGCCTGGAACCCGTCAGGCCTATATGGCTACACCTTC,TRBJ1-2,.,13,TRBV30,once
CASSQATNRGDYGYTF,TGTGCCAGCAGCCAAGCCACTAACAGGGGGGACTATGGCTACACCTTC,TRBJ1-2,TRBD1,16,TRBV3-1,.
CASSAGTSGGPRSNEQFF,TGTGCCAGCAGCGCGGGGACTAGCGGGGGGCCCCGCAGCAATGAGCAGTTCTTC,TRBJ2-1,TRBD2,18,TRBV2,.